The 9 T cell receptor beta chains below all came from one sample that was sequenced in a study of blood T cell repertoires in COVID-19. Measured with immunoSEQ multiplex PCR; TCRdb has only the in-frame clones, and not every one. In the table there are a few hundred thousand clones, about 87% of which are singletons. Sample: peripheral blood. Receptors originate from a woman aged 45-59 years with COVID-19, enrolled during active disease.

The gene calls are TRBV6-1 and TRBJ1-5; no firm D call. Trimming stripped 2 bases from V and 2 bases from J, with 7 bases between. CDR1 is MNHNS and CDR2 is SASEGT in the germline V gene. The CDR3 sequence is 14 residues long. CDR3 region: CASSENPGNQPQHF. The CDR3 region has the DNA TGTGCCAGCAGTGAAAACCCAGGCAATCAGCCCCAGCATTTT.

The chain carries TRBV5-4 and TRBJ2-7; TRBD1 agrees at 8 bases. Trimming removed 0 bases from V and 4 bases from J; junction bases left unmatched: 9. The length of the CDR3 is 16 residues. The germline V gene encodes CDR1 SGHNT and CDR2 YYREEE (reference sequence). CDR3 in DNA: TGTGCCAGCAGCTTGGGTTCGGCAGGGGGCTTTTACGAGCAGTACTTC. Translating gives CASSLGSAGGFYEQYF.

This chain links TRBV7-9 with TRBJ2-7, with D possibly TRBD1 on 5 matching bases. The germline CDR1 and CDR2 sequences are SEHNR and FQNEAQ (reference sequence). The CDR3 consists of 14 residues. V was shortened by 2 bases and J by 3 bases, with 11 bases between the two germline ends. The CDR3: CASSLSGADYEQYF. CDR3 in DNA: TGTGCCAGCAGCTTATCTGGGGCCGACTACGAGCAGTACTTC.

CDR3 bases: TGTGCCAGCTCACCTCGGGCGCGGGGGGGCATCAATGAGCAGTTCTTC. Its translation: CASSPRARGGINEQFF. J is TRBJ2-1 and V is TRBV18; the match to TRBD2 covers 9 bases. The trim removed 3 bases at V and 6 bases at J, leaving 9 bases unmatched. Germline CDR1 reads KGHSH; CDR2 reads LQKENI. The CDR3 loop spans 16 amino acids.

J is TRBJ1-1 and V is TRBV2; D ambiguous. The germline V gene encodes CDR1 SNHLY and CDR2 FYNNEI. This CDR3 has 13 residues. Trimming cost V 4 bases and J 1 base, with 7 bases left between them. The CDR3 loop reads CASSGAWNTEAFF. CDR3 DNA sequence: TGTGCCAGCAGTGGCGCCTGGAACACTGAAGCTTTCTTT. Based on the CDR3 plus reference TRBV2 and TRBJ1-1, the full variable domain is EPEVTQTPSHQVTQMGQEVILRCVPISNHLYFYWYRQILGQKVEFLVSFYNNEISEKSEIFDDQFSVERPDGSNFTLKIRSTKLEDSAMYFCASSGAWNTEAFFGQGTRLTVV.

In its sample, this clone was seen once. The J gene is TRBJ1-5, the V gene TRBV3-1 (or the pseudogene TRBV3-2); D is perhaps TRBD1 (5 bases). This CDR3 spans 14 amino acids. CDR1 is LGHDT, CDR2 YNNKEL, per germline (reference sequence). Trimming took 4 bases from V and 3 from J, leaving 10 bases between them. The CDR3 DNA sequence: TGTGCCAGCAGCCGACGACAGCTCAATCAGCCCCAGCATTTT. It encodes CASSRRQLNQPQHF.

Concerning this clone itself: Its ends do not fully match the called genes, so a read error is possible. This sequence joins TRBV6-6 and TRBJ2-7; 7 positions agree with TRBD1. Germline loops: CDR1 MNHNY, CDR2 SVGAGI (reference sequence). The CDR3 is 12 residues long. CDR3 nucleotides: TGTGCCAGCAGTTACACAGCCGGACAGGCCTTCTTC. Its translation: CASSYTAGQAFF.

The gene calls are TRBV19 and TRBJ1-4; D is unclear. V lost 6 bases, J lost 11 bases, and 10 bases lay in between. This CDR3 region has 11 residues. Germline assignment: CDR1 LNHDA and CDR2 SQIVND (reference sequence). The CDR3: CASRGGDKLFF. In nucleotides, the CDR3 is TGTGCCAGTAGGGGTGGAGACAAACTGTTTTTT.

The CDR3 DNA is TGTGCCAGCAGCTTAGGTGTGAGTTACGAGCAGTACTTC. Protein product: CASSLGVSYEQYF. The chain is built from TRBV7-9 and TRBJ2-7, with D unresolved. V was shortened by 1 base and J by 4 bases, with 8 bases between the two germline ends. Germline V gives CDR1 SEHNR, CDR2 FQNEAQ (reference sequence). The CDR3 has 13 residues.